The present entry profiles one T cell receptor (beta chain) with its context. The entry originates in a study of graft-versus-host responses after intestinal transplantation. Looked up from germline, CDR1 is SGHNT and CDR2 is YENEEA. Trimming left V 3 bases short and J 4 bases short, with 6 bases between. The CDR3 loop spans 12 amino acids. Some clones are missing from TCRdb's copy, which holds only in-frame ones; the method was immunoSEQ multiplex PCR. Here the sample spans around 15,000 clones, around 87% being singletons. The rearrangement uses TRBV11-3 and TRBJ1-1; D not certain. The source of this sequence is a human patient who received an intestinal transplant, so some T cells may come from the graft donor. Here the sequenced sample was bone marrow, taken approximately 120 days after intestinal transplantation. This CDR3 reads CASSFSGTEAFF. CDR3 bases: TGTGCCAGCAGCTTCAGCGGCACTGAAGCTTTCTTT.